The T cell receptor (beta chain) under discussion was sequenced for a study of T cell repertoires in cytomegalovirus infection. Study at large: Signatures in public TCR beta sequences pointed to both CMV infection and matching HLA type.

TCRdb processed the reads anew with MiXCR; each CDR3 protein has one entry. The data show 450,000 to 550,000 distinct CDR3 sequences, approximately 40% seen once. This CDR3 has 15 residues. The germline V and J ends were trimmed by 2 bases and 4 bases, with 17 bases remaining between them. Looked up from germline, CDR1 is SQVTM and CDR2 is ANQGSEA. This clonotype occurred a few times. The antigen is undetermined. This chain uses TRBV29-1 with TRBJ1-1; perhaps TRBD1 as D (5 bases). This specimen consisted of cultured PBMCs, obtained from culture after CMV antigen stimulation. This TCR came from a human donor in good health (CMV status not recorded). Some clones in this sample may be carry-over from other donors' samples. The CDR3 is CSVEPPGGVGTEAFF. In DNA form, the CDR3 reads TGCAGCGTTGAACCCCCCGGGGGAGTGGGCACTGAAGCTTTCTTT.